One sample yielded the 21 T cell receptor beta chains listed below, sequenced in a study of response to subunit inactivated influenza vaccine. TCRdb processed the RT-PCR reads anew with MiXCR; each CDR3 protein has one entry. The table records about 700,000 distinct CDR3 sequences, about 15% of them present only once. Sequences were derived from PBMCs from blood, sampled approximately 15 days before vaccination. Receptors originate from a man aged 45-60 years who received an inactivated influenza vaccine.

This chain joins TRBV2 and TRBJ2-5; TRBD1 might be the D (5 bases). Germline V CDR1 and CDR2: SNHLY, FYNNEI. The CDR3 covers 15 residues. Trimming shortened V by 2 bases and J by 2 bases, and 12 bases separated the two germline ends. The CDR3 sequence is CASSEWGAHQETQYF. DNA for the CDR3: TGTGCCAGCAGTGAATGGGGCGCTCATCAAGAGACCCAGTACTTC.

There are many counts of this clonotype. The rearrangement links TRBV12-3 or TRBV12-4 to TRBJ1-3, with unresolved D. The CDR3 loop spans 12 amino acids. Trimming removed 6 bases at V and 2 bases at J, with 5 bases between. CDR3 in amino acids: CASRSAGNTIYF. The CDR3 nucleotides are TGTGCCAGCAGGTCAGCTGGAAACACCATATATTTT.

The chain carries TRBV20-1 and TRBJ2-7; a weak D match, TRBD2 (6 bases). CDR1 DFQATT and CDR2 SNEGSKA come from the germline V gene (reference sequence). This CDR3 region has 10 residues. CDR3: CSSLGGEQYF. The CDR3 DNA reads TGCAGCTCTTTGGGGGGCGAGCAGTACTTC.

This clonotype has a handful of counts. The CDR3 sequence: CASSYDGEVGEQYF. CDR3 nucleotides: TGTGCCAGCAGTTACGACGGGGAAGTTGGCGAGCAGTACTTC. This rearrangement joins TRBV6-2 or TRBV6-3 to TRBJ2-7; TRBD2 might be the D (5 bases). The germline V gene encodes CDR1 MNHEY and CDR2 SVGEGT. This CDR3 comprises 14 residues. V gave up 2 bases and J gave up 6 bases, with 14 bases separating them.

The chain links TRBV6-6 to TRBJ1-5, with D possibly TRBD1 on 6 matching bases. Trimming took off 11 bases at V and 0 bases at J, with 8 bases between the two ends. The germline CDR1 and CDR2 sequences are MNHNY and SVGAGI (reference sequence). The CDR3 covers 12 residues. Here the CDR3 reads CALDSSNQPQHF. The CDR3 nucleotides read TGTGCCTTGGACAGTAGCAATCAGCCCCAGCATTTT.

In its sample, this clonotype was seen many times. V gene TRBV29-1 combines with J gene TRBJ2-7; D is possibly TRBD2 (6 bases). The CDR3 runs to 14 residues. Trimming left V 1 base short and J 3 bases short, with 13 bases between. Germline CDR1 SQVTM, CDR2 ANQGSEA. CDR3 in amino acids: CSVEVAGSDYEQYF. The CDR3 DNA is TGCAGCGTTGAAGTCGCGGGGTCCGACTACGAGCAGTACTTC.

The gene calls are TRBV2 and TRBJ1-4; D is unresolved. The CDR3 runs 13 residues. V was pared by 1 base and J by 11 bases, with 11 bases between. Germline V gene data show CDR1 as SNHLY and CDR2 as FYNNEI. CDR3 region: CASSEDPSLKLFF. The CDR3 DNA follows: TGTGCCAGCAGTGAAGATCCCTCGCTTAAACTGTTTTTT.

The chain uses TRBV9 and TRBJ2-1; tentative D call: TRBD2 (6 bases). Trimming cost V 5 bases and J 6 bases, with 12 bases left between them. The length of the CDR3 is 13 residues. Germline assignment: CDR1 SGDLS and CDR2 YYNGEE. CDR3 bases: TGTGCCAGCAGTGCGGGGCACATCAATGAGCAGTTCTTC. Protein sequence: CASSAGHINEQFF.

V is TRBV20-1 and J is TRBJ2-7; the match to TRBD2 covers 8 bases. This CDR3 is 14 amino acids long. CDR1 is DFQATT and CDR2 is SNEGSKA in the germline V gene (reference sequence). The trim removed 2 bases at V and 2 bases at J, leaving 5 bases unmatched. As DNA, the CDR3 is TGCAGTGCTAGATCAAGCGGGAGAACCTACGAGCAGTACTTC. The encoded protein is CSARSSGRTYEQYF.

This clonotype was seen more than once but under ten times. This chain links TRBV6-5 with TRBJ2-7; 7 bases match TRBD1. The CDR3 contains 19 residues. Looked up from germline, CDR1 is MNHEY and CDR2 is SVGAGI. Unmatched junction bases numbered 19, after V lost 2 bases and J lost 3 bases. The CDR3 DNA reads as TGTGCCAGCAGTTACCTACGGATGCCCTCCGGGACAGATTACTACGAGCAGTACTTC. It codes for CASSYLRMPSGTDYYEQYF.

A few counts support this clonotype. The gene calls are TRBV2 and TRBJ1-1; D not resolved. The CDR3 length is 10 residues. Trimming cost V 6 bases and J 4 bases, with 3 bases left between them. The V gene's germline CDR1 is SNHLY and CDR2 FYNNEI. The CDR3 loop reads CASRLTEAFF. The CDR3 DNA reads TGTGCCAGCAGACTCACTGAAGCTTTCTTT.

The V gene is TRBV5-8, the J gene TRBJ2-6; 8 bases are a match to TRBD1. Germline-derived CDR1 and CDR2 are SGHTS and YDEGEE. Losses at the gene ends were 6 bases for V and 2 bases for J; bases not matched to a gene: 10. The CDR3 is made up of 17 amino acids. CDR3 sequence: CASNPRTGQPGANVLTF. The CDR3 DNA follows: TGTGCCAGCAACCCTCGGACAGGGCAGCCTGGGGCCAACGTCCTGACTTTC.

This clonotype was seen many times. The CDR3 DNA sequence: TGTGCCAGCATGCTAGCGGCGGCAAATACGCAGTATTTT. Its protein product is CASMLAAANTQYF. The chain joins TRBV7-2 to TRBJ2-3, with 7 bases fitting TRBD2. The germline V gene encodes CDR1 SGHTA and CDR2 FQGNSA. With 7 bases clipped from V and 7 bases from J, the junction kept 8 bases outside the gene matches. The CDR3 totals 13 residues.

The gene calls are TRBV18 and TRBJ2-5, with a tentative D call TRBD2 (5 bases). Trimming shortened V by 3 bases and J by 5 bases, and 19 bases separated the two germline ends. The CDR3 has 16 residues. The germline V gene has CDR1 KGHSH and CDR2 LQKENI. CDR3 protein: CASSPNRESRGETQYF. The CDR3 DNA sequence: TGTGCCAGCTCACCCAACCGGGAAAGTCGCGGGGAGACCCAGTACTTC.

V and J are TRBV24-1 and TRBJ2-5, with TRBD1 matching 7 bases. Germline assignment: CDR1 KGHDR and CDR2 SFDVKD. V gave up 5 bases and J gave up 1 base; unmatched junction bases: 3. The CDR3 is made up of 14 amino acids. The CDR3 sequence: CATSAWDSQETQYF. CDR3 DNA: TGTGCCACCAGTGCATGGGACAGCCAAGAGACCCAGTACTTC.

J is TRBJ2-1 and V is TRBV6-2 or TRBV6-3, with 9 bases fitting TRBD2. The CDR3 has 18 amino acids. V shed 2 bases and J 6 bases; nucleotides not matched to a gene: 14. Per germline, CDR1 MNHEY and CDR2 SVGEGT. The CDR3: CASSYPRGAGTSSNEQFF. CDR3 nucleotides: TGTGCCAGCAGTTACCCCCGCGGGGCCGGGACTAGCTCCAATGAGCAGTTCTTC.

This clonotype was counted a few times. The chain recombines TRBV6-5 with TRBJ1-3; TRBD1 aligns across 7 bases. J lost 2 bases, V lost 0 bases, and 4 bases had no gene match. The CDR3 has 16 residues. The germline V gene has CDR1 MNHEY and CDR2 SVGAGI. CDR3 in DNA: TGTGCCAGCAGTTACTCGGGCAGGGGGACTGGAAACACCATATATTTT. This sequence encodes CASSYSGRGTGNTIYF.

This sequence joins TRBV6-2 or TRBV6-3 and TRBJ2-1, with TRBD2 as a possible D gene (6 bases). CDR3 length equals 16 residues. Per germline, CDR1 MNHEY and CDR2 SVGEGT. Trimming cost V 0 bases and J 9 bases, with 18 bases left between them. The CDR3 DNA reads as TGTGCCAGCAGTTACTCGGGACTCAAACGAAGGGGTGAGCAGTTCTTC. As protein: CASSYSGLKRRGEQFF.

This clonotype has at least ten counts. The rearrangement joins TRBV18 to TRBJ2-2, with a possible D match to TRBD1 (5 bases). V lost 3 bases to trimming and J lost 2 bases, with 7 bases between them. CDR3 length: 14 amino acids. Germline V gene lookup returns CDR1 KGHSH and CDR2 LQKENI. The CDR3 bases are TGTGCCAGCTCACCGGGGCACAACACCGGGGAGCTGTTTTTT. It specifies CASSPGHNTGELFF.

The V gene is TRBV29-1, the J gene TRBJ2-7, with a weak D call TRBD2 (5 bases). Germline V gene lookup returns CDR1 SQVTM and CDR2 ANQGSEA. This CDR3 is built from 12 residues. The V gene lost 3 bases and the J gene lost 5 bases, with 11 bases spanning the gap. The CDR3 loop is CSVEAGLNEQYF. The CDR3 DNA reads as TGCAGCGTTGAGGCGGGCCTCAACGAGCAGTACTTC.

The chain employs TRBV10-3 and TRBJ2-5; tentatively, D is TRBD1 (6 bases). Trimming took off 2 bases at V and 0 bases at J, with 7 bases between the two ends. This CDR3 has 14 residues. Looked up from germline, CDR1 is ENHRY and CDR2 is SYGVKD. The CDR3 bases are TGTGCCATCAGTGAGCAGGGGTACCAAGAGACCCAGTACTTC. Translating it yields CAISEQGYQETQYF.